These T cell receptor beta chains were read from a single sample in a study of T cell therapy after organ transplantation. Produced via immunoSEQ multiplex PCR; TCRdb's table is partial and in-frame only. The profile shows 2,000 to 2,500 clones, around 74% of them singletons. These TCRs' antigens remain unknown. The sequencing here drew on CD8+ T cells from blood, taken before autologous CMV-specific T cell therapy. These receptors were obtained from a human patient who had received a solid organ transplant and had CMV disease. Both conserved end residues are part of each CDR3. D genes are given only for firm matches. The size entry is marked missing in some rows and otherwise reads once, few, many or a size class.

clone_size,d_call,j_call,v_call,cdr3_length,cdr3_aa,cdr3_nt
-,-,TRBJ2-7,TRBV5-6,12,CASSLVAGEQYF,TGTGCCAGCAGCTTGGTTGCGGGCGAGCAGTACTTC
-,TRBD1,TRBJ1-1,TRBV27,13,CASSDRGNTEAFF,TGTGCCAGCAGCGACAGGGGAAACACTGAAGCTTTCTTT
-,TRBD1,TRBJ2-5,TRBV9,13,CASKGGDQETQYF,TGTGCCAGCAAAGGGGGCGACCAAGAGACCCAGTACTTC
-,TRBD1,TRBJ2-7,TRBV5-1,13,CASSWDSSYEQYF,TGCGCCAGCAGCTGGGACAGCTCCTACGAGCAGTACTTC
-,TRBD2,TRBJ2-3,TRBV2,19,CARAVGDAGPGRPTDTQYF,TGTGCCCGAGCGGTGGGAGACGCAGGACCCGGGAGGCCCACAGATACGCAGTATTTT
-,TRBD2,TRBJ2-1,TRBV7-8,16,CASSSPLAGGPLEQFF,TGTGCCAGCAGCTCACCCCTAGCGGGAGGGCCTCTTGAGCAGTTCTTC
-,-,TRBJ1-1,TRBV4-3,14,CASRHGGAHTEAFF,TGCGCCAGCAGGCACGGGGGGGCGCACACTGAAGCTTTCTTT
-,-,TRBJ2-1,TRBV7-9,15,CASSFRGQNYNEQFF,TGTGCCAGCAGCTTTCGGGGTCAGAACTACAATGAGCAGTTCTTC
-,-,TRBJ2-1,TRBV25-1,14,CASLDWRKGYEQFF,TGTGCCAGTCTTGACTGGAGAAAGGGCTATGAGCAGTTCTTC
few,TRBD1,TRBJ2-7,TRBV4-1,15,CASSPRVGQGYEQYF,TGCGCCAGCAGCCCGCGGGTAGGACAGGGCTACGAGCAGTACTTC
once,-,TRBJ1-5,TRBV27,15,CASSPQGYSNQPQHF,TGTGCCAGCAGCCCCCAGGGGTATAGCAATCAGCCCCAGCATTTT
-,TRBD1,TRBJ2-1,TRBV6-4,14,CASSDGQGANEQFF,TGTGCCAGCAGTGACGGACAGGGGGCAAATGAGCAGTTCTTC
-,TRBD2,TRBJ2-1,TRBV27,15,CASSLGLASYNEQFF,TGTGCCAGCAGTTTGGGACTAGCCTCCTACAATGAGCAGTTCTTC
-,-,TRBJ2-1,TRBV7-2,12,CASSPIFNEQFF,TGTGCCAGCAGCCCCATCTTCAATGAGCAGTTCTTC
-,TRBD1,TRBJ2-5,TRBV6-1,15,CASSDAGTGRETQYF,TGTGCCAGCAGTGACGCCGGGACAGGGAGAGAGACCCAGTACTTC
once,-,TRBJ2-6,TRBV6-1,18,CAGSEVGESLSGANVPTF,TGTGCCGGCAGTGAAGTTGGGGAGAGCCTCTCTGGGGCCAACGTCCCGACTTTC
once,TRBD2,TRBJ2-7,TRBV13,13,CASSLPGGYEQYF,TGTGCCAGCAGCCTTCCGGGGGGTTACGAGCAGTACTTC
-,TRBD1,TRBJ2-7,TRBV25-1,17,CASSELVAGQGMGEQYF,TGTGCCAGCAGTGAATTGGTGGCAGGACAGGGGATGGGGGAGCAGTACTTC
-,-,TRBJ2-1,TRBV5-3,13,CASSLDYNNEQFF,TGTGCCAGCAGCCTCGACTACAACAATGAGCAGTTCTTC
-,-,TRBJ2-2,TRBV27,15,CASRGGQFGTGELFF,TGTGCCAGCAGGGGGGGGCAGTTTGGAACCGGGGAGCTGTTTTTT
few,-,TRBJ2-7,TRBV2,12,CASRQLTYEQYF,TGTGCCAGCAGACAGCTGACCTACGAGCAGTACTTC
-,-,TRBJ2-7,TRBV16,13,CASSLRDSYEQYF,TGTGCCAGCAGCCTCCGAGACAGCTACGAGCAGTACTTC
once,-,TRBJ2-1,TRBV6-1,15,CASSETDLSYNEQFF,TGTGCCAGCAGTGAAACCGACCTTTCCTACAATGAGCAGTTCTTC
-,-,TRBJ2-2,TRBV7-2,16,CASSLIFPPGTGELFF,TGTGCCAGCAGCTTAATTTTCCCCCCCGGAACCGGGGAGCTGTTTTTT
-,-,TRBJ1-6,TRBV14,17,CASSQRLPGQNNSPLHF,TGTGCCAGCAGCCAAAGGCTCCCTGGACAGAATAATTCACCCCTCCACTTT
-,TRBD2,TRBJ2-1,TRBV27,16,CASSFDREGAYNEQFF,TGTGCCAGCAGTTTTGATCGGGAGGGAGCCTACAATGAGCAGTTCTTC
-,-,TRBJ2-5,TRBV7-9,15,CASSLAGKQSETQYF,TGTGCCAGCAGCTTAGCCGGCAAGCAGTCGGAGACCCAGTACTTC
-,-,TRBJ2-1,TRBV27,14,CASSPHPSYNEQFF,TGTGCCAGCAGTCCGCACCCCTCCTACAATGAGCAGTTCTTC
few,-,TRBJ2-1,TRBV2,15,CASRLDTSSYNEQFF,TGTGCCAGCAGGTTGGACACGAGCTCCTACAATGAGCAGTTCTTC
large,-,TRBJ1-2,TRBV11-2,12,CASSSPRTGYTF,TGTGCCAGCAGCTCCCCGCGAACCGGCTACACCTTC
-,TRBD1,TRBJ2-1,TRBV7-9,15,CASSYGQGLYNEQFF,TGTGCCAGCAGCTATGGACAGGGGCTGTACAATGAGCAGTTCTTC
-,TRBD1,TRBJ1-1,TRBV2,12,CARQGGNTEAFF,TGTGCCAGGCAAGGGGGCAACACTGAAGCTTTCTTT
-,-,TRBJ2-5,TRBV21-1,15,CASSKNTRQGETQYF,TGTGCCAGCAGCAAAAACACTCGACAGGGAGAGACCCAGTACTTC
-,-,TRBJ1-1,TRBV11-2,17,CASSVHTGAGANTEAFF,TGTGCCAGCAGCGTCCATACGGGGGCAGGGGCAAACACTGAAGCTTTCTTT
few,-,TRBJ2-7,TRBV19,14,CASSMGLAVNEQYF,TGTGCCAGTAGTATGGGACTCGCCGTCAACGAGCAGTACTTC
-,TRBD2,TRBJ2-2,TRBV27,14,CASSMTSGYGELFF,TGTGCCAGCAGTATGACTAGCGGTTACGGGGAGCTGTTTTTT
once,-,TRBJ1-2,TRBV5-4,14,CASSFRRDLGGYTF,TGTGCCAGCAGCTTCCGAAGGGACCTGGGGGGCTACACCTTC
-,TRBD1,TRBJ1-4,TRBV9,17,CASSGPLPGQGGEKLFF,TGTGCCAGCAGCGGCCCCCTTCCGGGACAGGGTGGTGAAAAACTGTTTTTT
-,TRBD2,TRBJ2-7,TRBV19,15,CASSIVSSGTYEQYF,TGTGCCAGTAGTATAGTGTCTAGCGGTACCTACGAGCAGTACTTC
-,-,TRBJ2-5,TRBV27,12,CASSLSSGAQYF,TGTGCCAGCAGTTTATCGTCCGGGGCCCAGTACTTC
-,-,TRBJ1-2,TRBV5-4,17,CASSQGTAGESPYGYTF,TGTGCCAGCAGCCAAGGCACGGCCGGGGAATCCCCCTATGGCTACACCTTC
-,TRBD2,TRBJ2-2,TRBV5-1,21,CASSLLWPTRTSGRRTGELFF,TGCGCCAGCAGCTTGCTGTGGCCGACGAGGACTAGCGGGAGGAGGACCGGGGAGCTGTTTTTT
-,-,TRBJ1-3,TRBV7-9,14,CASSPPEAGNTIYF,TGTGCCAGCAGCCCACCTGAAGCTGGAAACACCATATATTTT
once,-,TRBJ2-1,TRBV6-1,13,CASSYGPHGEQFF,TGTGCCAGCAGTTATGGGCCCCACGGTGAGCAGTTCTTC
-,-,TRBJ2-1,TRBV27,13,CASSLFRGNEQFF,TGTGCCAGCAGTTTATTCAGGGGCAATGAGCAGTTCTTC
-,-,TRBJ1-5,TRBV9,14,CASSPGQGVKPQHF,TGTGCCAGCAGCCCGGGGCAGGGTGTGAAGCCCCAGCATTTT
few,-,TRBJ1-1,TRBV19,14,CASSLQGWRPEAFF,TGTGCCAGTAGTTTACAGGGATGGAGGCCTGAAGCTTTCTTT
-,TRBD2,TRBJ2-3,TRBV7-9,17,CASSPRLAGGPPVTQYF,TGTGCCAGCAGCCCCCGACTAGCGGGAGGGCCTCCGGTTACGCAGTATTTT
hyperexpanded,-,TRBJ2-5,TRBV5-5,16,CASSSKDPTLQETQYF,TGTGCCAGCAGCTCGAAGGACCCAACCCTACAAGAGACCCAGTACTTC
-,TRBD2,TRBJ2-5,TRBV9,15,CASSLLAGPQETQYF,TGTGCCAGCAGCTTACTAGCGGGCCCCCAAGAGACCCAGTACTTC
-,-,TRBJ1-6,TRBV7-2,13,CASSLGGFSPLHF,TGTGCCAGCAGCTTAGGTGGTTTTTCACCCCTCCACTTT
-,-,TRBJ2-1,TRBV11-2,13,CASSSLPGNEQFF,TGTGCCAGCAGCTCACTTCCCGGCAATGAGCAGTTCTTC
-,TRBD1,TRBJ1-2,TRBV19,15,CASSIAGTGNWDYTF,TGTGCCAGTAGTATAGCCGGGACAGGGAATTGGGACTACACCTTC
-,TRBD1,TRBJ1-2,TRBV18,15,CASSQSTGAGYGYTF,TGTGCCAGCTCACAATCCACAGGGGCCGGCTATGGCTACACCTTC
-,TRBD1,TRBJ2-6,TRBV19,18,CASSKAGGWVNGANVLTF,TGTGCCAGTAGTAAGGCAGGGGGCTGGGTGAATGGGGCCAACGTCCTGACTTTC
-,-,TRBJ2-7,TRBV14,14,CASSFEGGTYEQYF,TGTGCCAGCAGCTTTGAAGGCGGGACCTACGAGCAGTACTTC
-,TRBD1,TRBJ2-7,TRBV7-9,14,CASSHRDRNYEQYF,TGTGCCAGCAGCCATCGGGACAGAAACTACGAGCAGTACTTC
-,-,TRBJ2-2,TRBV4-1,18,CASSHLLGGTTNTGELFF,TGCGCCAGCAGCCACCTCCTGGGGGGGACAACGAACACCGGGGAGCTGTTTTTT
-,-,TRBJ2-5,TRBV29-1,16,CSVEGGLEIRPETQYF,TGCAGCGTTGAAGGGGGATTAGAAATTCGGCCAGAGACCCAGTACTTC
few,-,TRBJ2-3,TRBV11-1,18,CASTRIVAATDSTDTQYF,TGTGCCAGCACCAGGATCGTAGCCGCGACTGATAGCACAGATACGCAGTATTTT